This T cell receptor (beta chain) was sequenced during a study of cytomegalovirus exposure and HLA in healthy donors. A remark on this clone: Its antigen is unknown.

Overall study findings and caveats: The authors enumerated roughly 180 TCR beta chains as linked to cytomegalovirus. Researchers reported that three CMV-associated chains were confirmed in vitro as CMV antigen-specific.

Repertoires were generated with immunoSEQ multiplex PCR, while TCRdb's copy carries only in-frame clones and drops some. The data contain approximately 280,000 clones, more than 75% of them seen just once; the ten biggest clones take up approximately 0.94%. The clonotype comes from a woman aged 18-35 years in good health and CMV-seronegative. The sample comprised PBMCs.

CDR3 sequence: CAWSVFGGSSNEQFF. The CDR3, as DNA: TGTGCCTGGAGTGTATTTGGCGGGAGTTCCAATGAGCAGTTCTTC. The chain combines TRBV30 with TRBJ2-1; 7 bases are shared with TRBD2. The germline V gene encodes CDR1 GTSNPN and CDR2 SVGIG (reference sequence). Unmatched junction bases numbered 8, after V lost 0 bases and J lost 6 bases. This CDR3 contains 15 residues.